The 28 T cell receptor beta chains given below trace back to one sample, sequenced in a study. TCRdb re-called the 5' RACE reads with MiXCR, one entry per CDR3 protein. The repertoire holds tens of thousands of distinct CDR3 sequences, 29% seen once, with roughly 4% in the top ten. The specimen was memory CD4+ T cells sorted from a lymph node. Sample subset: memory CD4+ T cells, CD4+CD45RO+CD25-. The receptors derive from a female donor with breast cancer.

The J gene is TRBJ2-3, the V gene TRBV5-4; weak D call: TRBD2 (6 bases). The CDR3 runs to 14 residues. CDR1 is SGHNT, CDR2 YYREEE, per germline (reference sequence). Trimming shortened V by 7 bases and J by 2 bases, and 14 bases separated the two germline ends. The CDR3 DNA is TGTGCCAGCGGAGGACTACGATCCACAGATACGCAGTATTTT. It codes for CASGGLRSTDTQYF.

In this sample, this clonotype turned up a few times. V and J are TRBV7-2 and TRBJ2-2, with unresolved D. Between the trimmed V and J ends, which lost 0 bases and 4 bases, there was a span of 6 bases. Germline V gene sequence: CDR1 SGHTA, CDR2 FQGNSA. The CDR3 runs 14 residues. In DNA, the CDR3 is TGTGCCAGCAGCTTAGCAGGGCCCACCGGGGAGCTGTTTTTT. It is translated as CASSLAGPTGELFF.

This clonotype was counted between two and nine times. The J gene is TRBJ2-7, the V gene TRBV5-1; no reliable D call. There are 15 residues in the CDR3. Germline lookup yields CDR1 SGHRS and CDR2 YFSETQ. V was cut by 0 bases and J by 7 bases, with 17 bases left in between. In DNA, the CDR3 is TGCGCCAGCAGCTTGGAGGGCGGCACCGTGGGAGAGCAGTACTTC. Residues: CASSLEGGTVGEQYF.

There are a few counts of this clonotype. The chain links TRBV20-1 to TRBJ1-1, with D uncertain. In germline, CDR1 is DFQATT, CDR2 SNEGSKA (reference sequence). V lost 3 bases, J lost 7 bases, and 9 bases lay in between. CDR3 length equals 11 residues. The CDR3 sequence is CSARRGSEAFF. The CDR3 region has the DNA TGCAGTGCTAGGAGAGGGAGTGAAGCTTTCTTT.

The chain combines TRBV2 with TRBJ1-5; D unclear. The CDR3 spans 15 residues. Germline CDR1 SNHLY, CDR2 FYNNEI. V was cut by 7 bases and J by 11 bases, with 24 bases left in between. The CDR3 sequence: CASKLTLLTARTQHF. The CDR3 bases are TGTGCCAGCAAGCTAACTCTCCTCACAGCTCGGACCCAGCATTTT.

This clonotype appeared a few times. DNA of the CDR3: TGCAGCGTCCCCGGGACCGTCGAAGAGACCCAGTACTTC. Its translation is CSVPGTVEETQYF. The chain carries TRBV29-1 and TRBJ2-5; D possibly uses TRBD1 or TRBD2 (5 bases each). Germline V CDR1 and CDR2: SQVTM, ANQGSEA. CDR3 length equals 13 residues. Between the trimmed V and J ends, which lost 6 bases and 3 bases, there was a span of 14 bases. Variable domain in full (rest from reference TRBV29-1 and TRBJ2-5): SAVISQKPSRDICQRGTSLTIQCQVDSQVTMMFWYRQQPGQSLTLIATANQGSEATYESGFVIDKFPISRPNLTFSTLTVSNMSPEDSSIYLCSVPGTVEETQYFGPGTRLLVL.

This chain connects TRBV11-3 to TRBJ2-2; a weak D match, TRBD1 (5 bases). The CDR3 is 16 amino acids. CDR1 and CDR2 from the germline V gene are SGHNT and YENEEA. V gave up 5 bases and J gave up 1 base, with 14 bases separating them. The CDR3 loop is CASSTGGARNTGELFF. In nucleotides, the CDR3 is TGTGCCAGCAGCACAGGTGGGGCTCGGAACACCGGGGAGCTGTTTTTT.

V gene TRBV3-2 combines with J gene TRBJ2-2; TRBD1 is the table's D call and was not checked against the DNA. TRBV3-2 is shown as a pseudogene. The CDR3 length is 16 residues. In DNA, the CDR3 is TGTGCCAGCAGCCAACCGAGGTCGGGACAGCCCGGGGAGCTGTTTTTT. Encoded protein: CASSQPRSGQPGELFF.

This chain connects TRBV7-3 to TRBJ1-5; D uncertain. This CDR3 is built from 13 residues. Germline V lookup: CDR1 SGHTA, CDR2 FQGTGA. V shed 6 bases and J shed 4 bases, with 10 bases lying between them. DNA for the CDR3: TGTGCCAGCAGTCGGGCCCCGAATCAGCCCCAGCATTTT. Its translation is CASSRAPNQPQHF. Full variable domain (outside the CDR3, taken from reference TRBV7-3 and TRBJ1-5): GAGVSQTPSNKVTEKGKYVELRCDPISGHTALYWYRQSLGQGPEFLIYFQGTGAADDSGLPNDRFFAVRPEGSVSTLKIQRTERGDSAVYLCASSRAPNQPQHFGDGTRLSIL.

Here the CDR3 DNA reads TGTGCCAGCAGTCGGCAGGGGGCAAGGGTGACCCAGTACTTC. It specifies CASSRQGARVTQYF. The chain links TRBV28 to TRBJ2-5; 8 bases match TRBD1. The CDR3 length is 14 residues. The germline V gene encodes CDR1 MDHEN and CDR2 SYDVKM. Trimming removed 5 bases from V and 7 bases from J; junction bases left unmatched: 9. Full variable domain (outside the CDR3, taken from reference TRBV28 and TRBJ2-5): DVKVTQSSRYLVKRTGEKVFLECVQDMDHENMFWYRQDPGLGLRLIYFSYDVKMKEKGDIPEGYSVSREKKERFSLILESASTNQTSMYLCASSRQGARVTQYFGPGTRLLVL.

The chain joins TRBV20-1 to TRBJ1-2; 11 bases fit TRBD1. J gave up 4 bases and V 5 bases, and 6 bases lay outside the gene matches. The germline V gene has CDR1 DFQATT and CDR2 SNEGSKA (reference sequence). This CDR3 spans 14 amino acids. CDR3 sequence: CSAPLGTGGYGYTF. The CDR3, as DNA: TGCAGTGCTCCCCTGGGGACAGGGGGCTATGGCTACACCTTC.

This clonotype has a handful of counts. J is TRBJ2-7 and V is TRBV6-2 or TRBV6-3, with TRBD2 matching over 11 bases. V lost 6 bases and J lost 3; bases outside the gene matches: 7. In germline, CDR1 is MNHEY, CDR2 SVGEGT. The CDR3 covers 15 residues. CDR3: CASSPLAGASYEQYF. In DNA, the CDR3 is TGTGCCAGCAGCCCACTAGCGGGAGCGAGCTACGAGCAGTACTTC.

The sample holds a few counts of this clonotype. The V and J genes are TRBV27 and TRBJ2-7; D is undetermined. The CDR3 is 15 amino acids. V lost 11 bases and J lost 3, with 23 bases in between. From germline, CDR1 is MNHEY and CDR2 SMNVEV (reference sequence). The CDR3 DNA sequence: TGTGCCGGTAAACCCCACGATGGGCCAAACTACGAGCAGTACTTC. It is translated as CAGKPHDGPNYEQYF.

This clonotype occurred a few times. The chain links TRBV9 to TRBJ1-5, with unresolved D. V lost 0 bases and J lost 5, with 6 bases in between. CDR1 is SGDLS and CDR2 is YYNGEE in the germline V gene. The CDR3 has 13 amino acids. The CDR3: CASSVGLDQPQHF. CDR3 coding DNA: TGTGCCAGCAGCGTAGGGTTAGATCAGCCCCAGCATTTT.

The V and J genes are TRBV5-1 and TRBJ2-7; D call uncertain. Germline V CDR1 and CDR2: SGHRS, YFSETQ. V gave up 3 bases and J gave up 1 base, with 14 bases separating them. This CDR3 has 15 amino acids. The CDR3, as DNA: TGCGCCAGCAGCTCCAATTTGGACGGATCCTACGAGCAGTACTTC. As protein: CASSSNLDGSYEQYF.

The chain recombines TRBV5-1 with TRBJ1-2; no clear D gene. The CDR3 loop spans 14 amino acids. Germline CDR1 reads SGHRS; CDR2 reads YFSETQ. V was cut by 0 bases and J by 3 bases, with 9 bases left in between. Here the CDR3 DNA reads TGCGCCAGCAGCTTGGAGGCCAGTTACTATGGCTACACCTTC. Translated, it gives CASSLEASYYGYTF.

The chain carries TRBV6-5 and TRBJ2-7; TRBD1 might be the D (5 bases). CDR1 and CDR2 from the germline V gene are MNHEY and SVGAGI. CDR3 length equals 15 residues. V lost 0 bases and J lost 0, with 9 bases in between. The CDR3 sequence: CASSYSAGHSYEQYF. The CDR3 DNA reads as TGTGCCAGCAGTTACTCGGCAGGGCACTCCTACGAGCAGTACTTC.

The V and J genes are TRBV5-1 and TRBJ2-3; D is unresolved. V was pared by 0 bases and J by 6 bases, with 11 bases between. Germline assignment: CDR1 SGHRS and CDR2 YFSETQ. The CDR3 covers 14 residues. CDR3 nucleotide sequence: TGCGCCAGCAGCTTGGGTAGACTTCCGGATACGCAGTATTTT. Amino acid sequence: CASSLGRLPDTQYF.

The chain is built from TRBV7-3 and TRBJ2-5; no clear D. V lost 0 bases and J 0 bases, leaving 2 bases between the germline ends. Germline V gene lookup returns CDR1 SGHTA and CDR2 FQGTGA. The CDR3 has 13 residues. The CDR3 DNA sequence: TGTGCCAGCAGCTTAACCTACCAAGAGACCCAGTACTTC. Its protein product is CASSLTYQETQYF.

J is TRBJ2-3 and V is TRBV2; D call uncertain. Germline lookup yields CDR1 SNHLY and CDR2 FYNNEI. The germline V and J ends were trimmed by 7 bases and 2 bases, with 10 bases remaining between them. The CDR3 contains 13 residues. The CDR3 here is CASNGRATDTQYF. The CDR3 DNA follows: TGTGCCAGCAACGGACGGGCCACAGATACGCAGTATTTT.

This clonotype was found a few times. This chain connects TRBV5-1 to TRBJ2-1, with TRBD1 identical over 8 bases. This CDR3 has 14 residues. V gave up 2 bases and J gave up 7 bases; unmatched junction bases: 5. Germline V gene lookup returns CDR1 SGHRS and CDR2 YFSETQ. DNA of the CDR3: TGCGCCAGCAGCTTACGGACAGGGTGGAATGAGCAGTTCTTC. Its translation: CASSLRTGWNEQFF.

About this clonotype: Just one base apart from a much larger clone, this may be a read error. The chain employs TRBV20-1 and TRBJ2-1, with 11 bases lining up with TRBD2. This CDR3 has 14 residues. Germline loops: CDR1 DFQATT, CDR2 SNEGSKA (reference sequence). In DNA form, the CDR3 reads TGCGGTGCTCCCCCGGGACTAGCGGACAATGAGCAGTTCTTC. It codes for CGAPPGLADNEQFF.

This chain links TRBV7-3 with TRBJ2-5; D not certain. The CDR3 totals 11 residues. V was cut by 6 bases and J by 4 bases, with 6 bases left in between. Germline-derived CDR1 and CDR2 are SGHTA and FQGTGA. The CDR3, as DNA: TGTGCCAGCAGGATGAGAGAGACCCAGTACTTC. Protein: CASRMRETQYF.

A remark on this clonotype: At one end, the junction sequence differs from germline, possibly due to a read error. The J gene is TRBJ2-1, the V gene TRBV19; 7 positions agree with TRBD2. This CDR3 region has 14 residues. Looked up from germline, CDR1 is LNHDA and CDR2 is SQIVND (reference sequence). The DNA of the CDR3 is TGTGCTAGTAGAGAGGCGGGGGCCTACAATGAGCAGTTCTTC. It yields the protein CASREAGAYNEQFF.

The chain joins TRBV5-1 to TRBJ2-1; 7 bases are a match to TRBD2. Germline-derived CDR1 and CDR2 are SGHRS and YFSETQ. This CDR3 has 14 residues. V was pared by 0 bases and J by 3 bases, with 0 bases of the junction left unmatched. CDR3 in DNA: TGCGCCAGCAGCTTGGGGGGGGGCTACAATGAGCAGTTCTTC. Amino acids: CASSLGGGYNEQFF.

Ten or more counts support this clonotype. This rearrangement joins TRBV4-2 to TRBJ2-7; no clear D. The V and J ends lost 0 bases and 1 base respectively, with 10 bases between them. Germline V gene lookup returns CDR1 LGHNA and CDR2 YNFKEQ. The CDR3 length is 15 residues. The CDR3 sequence: CASSQELHVSYEQYF. The CDR3 coding sequence is TGTGCCAGCAGCCAAGAATTGCATGTTTCCTACGAGCAGTACTTC.

The table lists this clonotype with a few counts. The V and J genes are TRBV6-5 and TRBJ2-5; D is perhaps TRBD2 (5 bases). The CDR3 length is 13 residues. With 2 bases removed from V and 5 bases from J, the gap between germline ends came to 9 bases. Germline CDR1 MNHEY, CDR2 SVGAGI. The CDR3 region is CASSYLGVETQYF. The CDR3 DNA reads TGTGCCAGCAGTTACCTGGGAGTGGAGACCCAGTACTTC.

This chain links TRBV6-1 with TRBJ1-4; perhaps TRBD1 as D (5 bases). CDR1 and CDR2 from the germline V gene are MNHNS and SASEGT. Trimming pared 7 bases from V and 7 bases from J, leaving 19 bases between. There are 15 residues in the CDR3. The CDR3 DNA is TGTGCCAGCAACTCAAGAAGTCAAGGGGCTGAAAAACTGTTTTTT. This gives the protein CASNSRSQGAEKLFF.